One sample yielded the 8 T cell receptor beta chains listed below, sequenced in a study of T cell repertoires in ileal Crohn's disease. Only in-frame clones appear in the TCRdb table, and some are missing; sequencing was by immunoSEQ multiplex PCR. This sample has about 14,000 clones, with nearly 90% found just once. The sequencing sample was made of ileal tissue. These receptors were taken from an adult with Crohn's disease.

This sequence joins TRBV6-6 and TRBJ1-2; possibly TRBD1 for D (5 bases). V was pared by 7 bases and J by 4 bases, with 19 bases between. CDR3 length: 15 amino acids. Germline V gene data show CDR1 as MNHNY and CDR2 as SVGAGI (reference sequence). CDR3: CASILEGVPSYGYTF. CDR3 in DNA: TGTGCCAGCATCCTCGAAGGGGTCCCCTCCTATGGCTACACCTTC.

The CDR3 coding sequence is TGTGCCAGCAGTTGGTCCGGGAACACTGAAGCTTTCTTT. Encoded protein: CASSWSGNTEAFF. V gene TRBV28 combines with J gene TRBJ1-1; D uncertain. V lost 4 bases to trimming and J lost 1 base, with 7 bases between them. CDR3 length: 13 amino acids. The germline V gene encodes CDR1 MDHEN and CDR2 SYDVKM.

CDR3 DNA: TGTGCCAGTAGTATGACGGGGGTTGGAACTGAAGCTTTCTTT. It specifies CASSMTGVGTEAFF. This sequence joins TRBV19 and TRBJ1-1; TRBD1 is a possible D gene (5 bases). The CDR3 sequence is 14 residues long. Deletions cut 3 bases from V and 5 bases from J, with 13 bases between. Germline CDR1 reads LNHDA; CDR2 reads SQIVND (reference sequence).

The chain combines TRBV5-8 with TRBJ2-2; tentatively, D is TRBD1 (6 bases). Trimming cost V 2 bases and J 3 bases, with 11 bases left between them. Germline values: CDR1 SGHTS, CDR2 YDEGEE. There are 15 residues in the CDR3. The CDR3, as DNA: TGTGCCAGCAGCTTACAGGGTTTGGACACCGGGGAGCTGTTTTTT. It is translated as CASSLQGLDTGELFF.

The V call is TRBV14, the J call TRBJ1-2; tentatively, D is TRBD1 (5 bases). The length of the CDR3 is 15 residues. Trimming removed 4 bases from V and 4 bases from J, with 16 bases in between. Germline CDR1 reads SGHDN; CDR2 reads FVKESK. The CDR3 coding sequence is TGTGCCAGCAGCCCTCGGGACCGGACTAGCTATGGCTACACCTTC. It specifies CASSPRDRTSYGYTF.

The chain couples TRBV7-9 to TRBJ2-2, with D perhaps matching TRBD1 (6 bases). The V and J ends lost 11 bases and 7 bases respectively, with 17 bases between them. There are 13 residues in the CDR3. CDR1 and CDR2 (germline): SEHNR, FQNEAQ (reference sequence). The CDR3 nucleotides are TGTGCCGAGGGGCCGGACAGTAACGGGGAGCTGTTTTTT. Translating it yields CAEGPDSNGELFF.

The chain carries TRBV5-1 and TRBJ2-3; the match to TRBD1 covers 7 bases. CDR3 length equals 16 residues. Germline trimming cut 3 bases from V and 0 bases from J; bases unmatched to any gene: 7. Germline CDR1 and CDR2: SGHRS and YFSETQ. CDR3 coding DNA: TGCGCCAGCAGCTGGACAGGCGGAACTAGCACAGATACGCAGTATTTT. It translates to CASSWTGGTSTDTQYF.

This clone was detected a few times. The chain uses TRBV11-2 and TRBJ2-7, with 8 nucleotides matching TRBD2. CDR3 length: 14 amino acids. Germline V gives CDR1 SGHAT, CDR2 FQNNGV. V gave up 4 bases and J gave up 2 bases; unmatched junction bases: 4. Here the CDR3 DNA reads TGTGCCAGCAGCTCAGGGCGGGGGGCCTACGAGCAGTACTTC. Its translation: CASSSGRGAYEQYF.